These 10 T cell receptor beta chains share one sample of origin, sequenced in a study of T cells after yellow fever vaccination. One entry per CDR3 protein results from TCRdb running MiXCR on the 5' RACE reads. This table has about 220,000 distinct CDR3 sequences, 3% to 4% appearing once. The starting material was CD4+ T cells sorted from PBMCs, obtained 10 days after the yellow fever booster vaccination. Every receptor here comes from a man aged 18 to 35 who received the YFV17D yellow fever vaccine.

This clonotype came up many times. V usage is TRBV10-3 and J usage is TRBJ1-5; D is perhaps TRBD1 (5 bases). This CDR3 is 14 amino acids long. Germline V CDR1 and CDR2: ENHRY, SYGVKD. The V end lost 5 bases, the J end lost 0 bases, and 8 bases lay between the germline ends. CDR3 region: CAISPDSSNQPQHF. The DNA for the CDR3 is TGTGCCATCAGTCCCGACAGTAGCAATCAGCCCCAGCATTTT.

The chain couples TRBV6-2 or TRBV6-3 to TRBJ1-5; D gene ambiguous. The germline V gene encodes CDR1 MNHEY and CDR2 SVGEGT. This CDR3 has 14 residues. Between the trimmed V and J ends, which lost 6 bases and 7 bases, there was a span of 16 bases. The CDR3 DNA reads as TGTGCCAGCAGCCCCCTGGGGAGGAACCAGCCCCAGCATTTT. Its translation: CASSPLGRNQPQHF.

The chain combines TRBV6-1 with TRBJ2-7; D is possibly TRBD2 (6 bases). Germline V gene lookup returns CDR1 MNHNS and CDR2 SASEGT. The germline V and J ends were trimmed by 5 bases and 6 bases, with 20 bases remaining between them. CDR3 length: 15 residues. CDR3: CASSIHGGGLGEQYF. In DNA, the CDR3 is TGTGCCAGCAGTATCCACGGCGGAGGGCTTGGCGAGCAGTACTTC.

This clonotype was picked up many times. This chain links TRBV4-3 with TRBJ1-6; D remains unclear. Germline V gene lookup returns CDR1 LGHNA and CDR2 YSLEER. This CDR3 has 14 residues. Trimming took off 2 bases at V and 8 bases at J, with 10 bases between the two ends. CDR3 residues: CASSQWVTDSPLHF. The CDR3 DNA reads TGCGCCAGCAGCCAATGGGTCACGGATTCACCCCTCCACTTT.

This clonotype has at least ten counts. The chain is built from TRBV12-3 or TRBV12-4 and TRBJ2-3, with 7 nucleotides matching TRBD2. This CDR3 spans 14 amino acids. The V and J ends lost 5 bases and 5 bases, in that order; junction bases with no gene match: 7. The CDR3 sequence: CASSPRDYGDTQYF. The CDR3 region has the DNA TGTGCCAGCAGTCCTCGGGACTACGGAGATACGCAGTATTTT.

This clonotype occurred many times. The CDR3 loop reads CASSFDRAEGYTF. The CDR3 nucleotides are TGTGCCAGCAGCTTTGACAGGGCAGAGGGCTACACCTTC. This chain joins TRBV5-6 and TRBJ1-2; 7 bases align to TRBD1. Trimming cost V 2 bases and J 8 bases; bases outside gene matches: 6. The CDR3 contains 13 residues. The germline V gene has CDR1 SGHDT and CDR2 YYEEEE.

This clonotype was observed many times. V and J are TRBV7-2 and TRBJ1-1; 8 bases are a match to TRBD1. Per germline, CDR1 SGHTA and CDR2 FQGNSA. This CDR3 has 15 residues. J lost 5 bases, V lost 5 bases, and 10 bases had no gene match. In DNA form, the CDR3 reads TGTGCCAGCAGCGGTTACAGGGGGATGTGGACTGAAGCTTTCTTT. It is translated as CASSGYRGMWTEAFF.

This clonotype appeared many times. The rearrangement joins TRBV5-1 to TRBJ1-1; D uncertain. Germline V lookup: CDR1 SGHRS, CDR2 YFSETQ. The CDR3 spans 13 residues. V was trimmed by 7 bases and J by 0 bases, leaving 10 bases between them. The DNA of the CDR3 is TGCGCCAGCGCCGCTGACCTGAACACTGAAGCTTTCTTT. Translated: CASAADLNTEAFF.

A few counts support this clonotype. The chain combines TRBV6-6 with TRBJ1-4, with 10 bases that match TRBD1. Germline V gene data show CDR1 as MNHNY and CDR2 as SVGAGI (reference sequence). CDR3 length: 16 residues. Germline trimming cut 7 bases from V and 7 bases from J; bases unmatched to any gene: 12. The CDR3 spells CASKDRGQWDSEKLFF. CDR3 DNA: TGTGCCAGCAAAGACAGGGGGCAATGGGATTCTGAAAAACTGTTTTTT.

This clonotype was recorded at least ten times. The chain carries TRBV4-2 and TRBJ2-4; 7 bases line up with TRBD2. The CDR3 runs 17 residues. Trimming removed 4 bases from V and 1 base from J; junction bases left unmatched: 10. CDR1 is LGHNA, CDR2 YNFKEQ, per germline. CDR3 region: CASSRYGGEGAKNIQYF. The CDR3 bases are TGTGCCAGCAGCCGATATGGGGGGGAGGGGGCCAAAAACATTCAGTACTTC.